The 20 T cell receptor beta chains listed next were all sequenced from one sample in a study of T cells after yellow fever vaccination. TCRdb ran MiXCR on the 5' RACE reads and lists one entry per CDR3 protein. The profile covers some 500,000 distinct CDR3 sequences, with about 13% appearing a single time and about 14% taken by the ten largest. The sample was PBMCs, taken on the day of the yellow fever booster vaccination. Receptors originate from a man younger than 40 who received the YFV17D yellow fever vaccine.

This clonotype came up a few times. The V and J genes are TRBV20-1 and TRBJ1-5; 7 nucleotides match TRBD1. The V and J ends lost 2 bases and 5 bases, in that order; junction bases with no gene match: 6. There are 14 residues in the CDR3. Germline loops: CDR1 DFQATT, CDR2 SNEGSKA (reference sequence). The DNA of the CDR3 is TGCAGTGCTAGACAAACCAGGGGGGATCAGCCCCAGCATTTT. This codes for CSARQTRGDQPQHF.

The chain joins TRBV3-1 to TRBJ2-7, with TRBD1 matching over 10 bases. The germline V gene has CDR1 LGHDT and CDR2 YNNKEL (reference sequence). The CDR3 totals 15 residues. Losses at the gene ends were 4 bases for V and 6 bases for J; bases not matched to a gene: 9. The CDR3 reads CASSPTARTGGEQYF. The CDR3, as DNA: TGTGCCAGCAGCCCTACCGCCCGGACAGGGGGCGAGCAGTACTTC.

In this sample, this clonotype turned up a few times. The rearrangement uses TRBV7-6 and TRBJ1-3; D uncertain. The CDR3 consists of 15 residues. CDR1 is SGHVS, CDR2 FNYEAQ, per germline. Trimming stripped 1 base from V and 0 bases from J, with 7 bases between. In DNA, the CDR3 is TGTGCCAGCAGCTTAGGGCATAGCTCTGGAAACACCATATATTTT. Amino acids: CASSLGHSSGNTIYF. The complete variable domain, with remaining parts taken from reference TRBV7-6 and TRBJ1-3, reads GAGVSQSPRYKVTKRGQDVALRCDPISGHVSLYWYRQALGQGPEFLTYFNYEAQQDKSGLPNDRFSAERPEGSISTLTIQRTEQRDSAMYRCASSLGHSSGNTIYFGEGSWLTVV.

The chain recombines TRBV7-9 with TRBJ2-1; D is ambiguous. The ends were cut back, 2 bases at V and 5 bases at J, with 13 bases in the middle. The CDR3 sequence is 15 residues long. The V gene's germline CDR1 is SEHNR and CDR2 FQNEAQ (reference sequence). The CDR3 DNA reads TGTGCCAGCAGCTTATGGGTATCCCCCCACAATGAGCAGTTCTTC. It specifies CASSLWVSPHNEQFF.

This clonotype was counted at least ten times. J is TRBJ2-7 and V is TRBV6-1, with 10 positions matching TRBD1. Trimming cost V 7 bases and J 5 bases; bases outside gene matches: 8. Germline assignment: CDR1 MNHNS and CDR2 SASEGT. The CDR3 covers 14 residues. The CDR3, as DNA: TGTGCCAGCAATACCGGGACAGGGGTCGACGAGCAGTACTTC. Protein sequence: CASNTGTGVDEQYF.

This clonotype was seen once. V is TRBV5-8 and J is TRBJ2-5; TRBD2 matches at 7 bases. The CDR3 spans 17 residues. CDR1 and CDR2 from the germline V gene are SGHTS and YDEGEE. This CDR3 is CESSLPQCAGVMETQYF. For the CDR3, the DNA is TGTGAGAGCAGCCTGCCCCAATGTGCGGGAGTGATGGAGACCCAGTACTTC.

J is TRBJ1-5 and V is TRBV20-1; a weak D match, TRBD1 (5 bases). CDR3 length equals 12 residues. Germline CDR1 is DFQATT and CDR2 is SNEGSKA (reference sequence). With 6 bases removed from V and 4 bases from J, the gap between germline ends came to 10 bases. The CDR3 protein is CSAGTANQPQHF. In nucleotides, the CDR3 is TGCAGTGCCGGGACGGCTAATCAGCCCCAGCATTTT.

This clonotype appeared a few times. The chain links TRBV6-1 to TRBJ2-4; D is unclear. Trimming cost V 6 bases and J 0 bases, with 12 bases left between them. Germline CDR1 MNHNS, CDR2 SASEGT. The CDR3 totals 15 residues. The CDR3 coding sequence is TGTGCCAGCAGCGACCGACGGCTAGCCAAAAACATTCAGTACTTC. It is translated as CASSDRRLAKNIQYF.

This clonotype was seen only a few times. This chain uses TRBV29-1 with TRBJ2-3; no reliable D call. CDR3 length: 14 residues. Trimming took 3 bases from V and 0 from J, leaving 10 bases between them. Germline V lookup: CDR1 SQVTM, CDR2 ANQGSEA. The CDR3 region is CSVDGLPSTDTQYF. The CDR3 region has the DNA TGCAGCGTTGATGGCCTCCCTAGCACAGATACGCAGTATTTT.

This sequence joins TRBV5-1 and TRBJ2-7; D not certain. CDR1 SGHRS and CDR2 YFSETQ come from the germline V gene. The CDR3 totals 14 residues. Trimming took 0 bases from V and 5 from J, leaving 12 bases between them. As DNA, the CDR3 is TGCGCCAGCAGCTTGGAGACGAGTTGGGACGAGCAGTACTTC. This sequence encodes CASSLETSWDEQYF.

This clonotype was seen more than once but under ten times. The J gene is TRBJ2-7, the V gene TRBV3-1; no reliable D call. CDR1 and CDR2 from the germline V gene are LGHDT and YNNKEL (reference sequence). The CDR3 spans 14 residues. The V end was cut by 1 base, the J end by 2 bases, with 9 bases between. DNA of the CDR3: TGTGCCAGCAGCCAAGCCGTACGAGCCTACGAGCAGTACTTC. Translated: CASSQAVRAYEQYF.

This sequence joins TRBV5-1 and TRBJ2-6; D tentatively fits TRBD1 or TRBD2 (6 bases each). Germline V CDR1 and CDR2: SGHRS, YFSETQ. The CDR3 is 17 amino acids. V was cut by 0 bases and J by 0 bases, with 10 bases left in between. The CDR3: CASSLGGDNSGANVLTF. The CDR3 region has the DNA TGCGCCAGCAGCTTGGGGGGGGACAACTCTGGGGCCAACGTCCTGACTTTC.

The chain links TRBV6-1 to TRBJ2-1; TRBD2 matches at 15 bases. In germline, CDR1 is MNHNS, CDR2 SASEGT. This CDR3 region has 16 residues. The V segment lost 6 bases and the J segment 0 bases; nucleotides outside the gene matches: 0. CDR3 nucleotides: TGTGCCAGCAGGGGACTAGCGGGAGGCTCCTACAATGAGCAGTTCTTC. Its translation: CASRGLAGGSYNEQFF.

The rearrangement links TRBV7-9 to TRBJ2-1; TRBD2 aligns across 11 bases. J was trimmed by 5 bases and V by 1 base; bases with no gene match: 7. The CDR3 length is 17 residues. From germline, CDR1 is SEHNR and CDR2 FQNEAQ (reference sequence). CDR3 bases: TGTGCCAGCAGCTTAGTCCCCACTAGCGGGAGCCACAATGAGCAGTTCTTC. This translates into CASSLVPTSGSHNEQFF.

This clonotype was counted a few times. This rearrangement joins TRBV7-8 to TRBJ2-1; a weak D match, TRBD2 (6 bases). The CDR3 covers 15 residues. The germline V gene has CDR1 SGHVS and CDR2 FQNEAQ. V lost 3 bases and J lost 5, with 14 bases in between. CDR3 bases: TGTGCCAGCAGCTTCCTTAGCGGCTTTGACAATGAGCAGTTCTTC. Translated: CASSFLSGFDNEQFF.

The rearrangement uses TRBV12-5 and TRBJ1-2; no definite D call. Trimming cost V 6 bases and J 7 bases, with 9 bases left between them. CDR1 and CDR2 from the germline V gene are LGHNT and FRNRAP. The CDR3 covers 11 residues. In nucleotides, the CDR3 is TGTGCTAGTGGAATTCGTGGTGGCTACACCTTC. It yields the protein CASGIRGGYTF. The variable domain in full, completed from reference TRBV12-5 and TRBJ1-2, reads DARVTQTPRHKVTEMGQEVTMRCQPILGHNTVFWYRQTMMQGLELLAYFRNRAPLDDSGMPKDRFSAEMPDATLATLKIQPSEPRDSAVYFCASGIRGGYTFGSGTRLTVV.

The CDR3 DNA reads as TGCGCCAGCAGCCAAGGGGGGTCTAGGGCCGAGCAGTACTTC. Translation: CASSQGGSRAEQYF. The chain carries TRBV4-1 and TRBJ2-7; D is perhaps TRBD1 or TRBD2 (5 bases each). This CDR3 has 14 amino acids. Trimming left V 1 base short and J 6 bases short, with 13 bases between. CDR1 MGHRA and CDR2 YSYEKL come from the germline V gene.

This CDR3 is CASLLNSGRGETQYF. CDR3 DNA sequence: TGTGCCAGCTTACTCAATAGCGGGAGAGGAGAGACCCAGTACTTC. V and J are TRBV18 and TRBJ2-5; TRBD2 matches 9 bases. Trimming at V came to 7 bases and at J to 4 bases, leaving 10 bases not matched to a gene. The CDR3 has 15 amino acids. Per germline, CDR1 KGHSH and CDR2 LQKENI.

The chain employs TRBV4-2 and TRBJ1-1, with D possibly being TRBD1 (6 bases). Germline loops: CDR1 LGHNA, CDR2 YNFKEQ. The CDR3 covers 15 residues. V lost 1 base and J 0 bases, leaving 9 bases between the germline ends. The CDR3: CASSQAGQLNTEAFF. The CDR3 DNA sequence: TGTGCCAGCAGCCAAGCCGGACAGCTGAACACTGAAGCTTTCTTT.

In its sample, this clonotype was seen once. V is TRBV27 and J is TRBJ2-3; 12 nucleotides line up with TRBD2. Germline assignment: CDR1 MNHEY and CDR2 SMNVEV (reference sequence). This CDR3 is 18 amino acids long. V lost 5 bases to trimming and J lost 2 bases; unmatched junction nucleotides: 11. CDR3 amino acids: CASSTRTSGTYSTDTQYF. DNA for the CDR3: TGTGCCAGCAGTACCAGGACTAGCGGGACATACTCCACAGATACGCAGTATTTT.